One and the same sample provided the 23 T cell receptor beta chains below, sequenced in a study of shared clonotypes between healthy human individuals. TCRdb's copy holds only in-frame clones and misses some; the assay was immunoSEQ multiplex PCR. The repertoire has some 2.1 million clones, 90% to 95% of them found once; the top ten carry roughly 0.13%. The specimen was naive CD4+ T cells sorted from blood. Subset defined: CD45RA+ positively selected. Receptors were obtained from a man younger than 35 in good health.

This chain connects TRBV5-5 to TRBJ2-7; no definite D call. Per the germline V gene, CDR1 is SGHKS and CDR2 is YYEKEE (reference sequence). Trimming took off 0 bases at V and 4 bases at J, with 17 bases between the two ends. The CDR3 contains 16 residues. CDR3 amino acids: CASSLDGRATPYEQYF. In nucleotides, the CDR3 is TGTGCCAGCAGCTTGGATGGACGGGCCACCCCTTACGAGCAGTACTTC.

Remarks on this clone: Different DNA sequences within this sample yield the same CDR3. The rearrangement joins TRBV29-1 to TRBJ1-1, with D maybe TRBD1 (6 bases). Germline CDR1 reads SQVTM; CDR2 reads ANQGSEA. This CDR3 has 13 amino acids. The V and J ends lost 1 base and 2 bases respectively, with 8 bases between them. The CDR3 reads CSVEGTANTEAFF. The CDR3 nucleotides read TGCAGCGTTGAAGGGACAGCTAACACTGAAGCTTTCTTT.

J is TRBJ1-2 and V is TRBV30, with D maybe TRBD1 (6 bases). With 2 bases removed from V and 3 bases from J, the gap between germline ends came to 13 bases. Germline CDR1 reads GTSNPN; CDR2 reads SVGIG (reference sequence). The CDR3 length is 14 residues. In nucleotides, the CDR3 is TGTGCCTGGAGTCCCAGCGGACAGTACTATGGCTACACCTTC. It is translated as CAWSPSGQYYGYTF.

This clone was counted once. The genes are TRBV6-1 and TRBJ2-7; 8 bases fit TRBD1. From germline, CDR1 is MNHNS and CDR2 SASEGT. The CDR3 contains 13 residues. Germline trimming cut 6 bases from V and 6 bases from J; bases unmatched to any gene: 7. The CDR3 DNA is TGTGCCAGCAGGTTTACAGGGGGTGGCGAGCAGTACTTC. This translates into CASRFTGGGEQYF.

The CDR3 sequence is CASSQDTATGELFF. The CDR3 DNA is TGTGCCAGCAGCCAGGACACCGCAACCGGGGAGCTGTTTTTT. The chain carries TRBV7-9 and TRBJ2-2, with D perhaps TRBD1 (5 bases). The CDR3 has 14 residues. V was trimmed by 5 bases and J by 5 bases, leaving 12 bases between them. Germline V gene data show CDR1 as SEHNR and CDR2 as FQNEAQ (reference sequence).

The V gene is TRBV7-9, the J gene TRBJ1-4; D remains ambiguous. V lost 1 base and J lost 7, with 10 bases in between. CDR1 is SEHNR and CDR2 is FQNEAQ in the germline V gene (reference sequence). This CDR3 contains 14 residues. CDR3 loop: CASSLGSGAEKLFF. CDR3 nucleotide sequence: TGTGCCAGCAGCTTAGGTTCAGGTGCTGAAAAACTGTTTTTT. Drawing the rest from reference TRBV7-9 and TRBJ1-4, the complete variable domain is DTGVSQNPRHKITKRGQNVTFRCDPISEHNRLYWYRQTLGQGPEFLTYFQNEAQLEKSRLLSDRFSAERPKGSFSTLEIQRTEQGDSAMYLCASSLGSGAEKLFFGSGTQLSVL.

The rearrangement links TRBV28 to TRBJ1-1; 7 bases map to TRBD1. Losses at the gene ends were 4 bases for V and 5 bases for J; bases not matched to a gene: 16. CDR1 MDHEN and CDR2 SYDVKM come from the germline V gene. The CDR3 has 17 amino acids. Here the CDR3 reads CASSSHRGKRERTEAFF. The CDR3, as DNA: TGTGCCAGCAGTTCACACAGGGGTAAAAGGGAACGGACTGAAGCTTTCTTT.

The chain uses TRBV28 and TRBJ1-5; unclear D gene. The V end lost 6 bases, the J end lost 6 bases, and 15 bases lay between the germline ends. CDR1 is MDHEN and CDR2 is SYDVKM in the germline V gene. The CDR3 extends over 14 amino acids. Written as DNA, the CDR3 is TGTGCCAGCAGCCAGCGCGATTTCGGTCAGCCCCAGCATTTT. This encodes CASSQRDFGQPQHF.

This clone was seen once. CDR3 in amino acids: CASSYPDSGQGTEAFF. As DNA, the CDR3 is TGTGCCAGCAGTTACCCTGATTCAGGGCAGGGAACTGAAGCTTTCTTT. V and J are TRBV6-5 and TRBJ1-1, with a weak D call TRBD1 (5 bases). Trimming pared 2 bases from V and 5 bases from J, leaving 18 bases between. CDR1 MNHEY and CDR2 SVGAGI come from the germline V gene. The CDR3 consists of 16 residues.

This clone has a single count. The rearrangement joins TRBV6-6 to TRBJ2-3; 11 bases match TRBD2. The junction had 7 bases not matched to a gene; V was cut back by 6 bases and J by 2 bases. The length of the CDR3 is 16 residues. Looked up from germline, CDR1 is MNHNY and CDR2 is SVGAGI (reference sequence). CDR3 protein: CASSPLAGGHTDTQYF. The CDR3 coding sequence is TGTGCCAGCAGCCCCCTAGCGGGAGGACACACAGATACGCAGTATTTT.

Details on this clone: The same CDR3 arises from other DNA sequences in this sample as well. The chain is built from TRBV7-2 and TRBJ1-5, with no clear D. The V end was cut by 1 base, the J end by 6 bases, with 7 bases between. Germline V gene sequence: CDR1 SGHTA, CDR2 FQGNSA. The CDR3 covers 13 residues. CDR3 in DNA: TGTGCCAGCAGCTTAGATCGGGCTCAGCCCCAGCATTTT. Protein product: CASSLDRAQPQHF.

This clone has just a few counts. The chain carries TRBV14 and TRBJ2-7; D assignment may be TRBD1 or TRBD2 (5 bases each). In germline, CDR1 is SGHDN, CDR2 FVKESK. The CDR3 loop spans 11 amino acids. Trimming stripped 3 bases from V and 6 bases from J, with 6 bases between. The CDR3 coding sequence is TGTGCCAGCAGCCACGGGACCGAGCAGTACTTC. This encodes CASSHGTEQYF.

This chain uses TRBV14 with TRBJ1-2; a weak D match, TRBD1 (6 bases). Looked up from germline, CDR1 is SGHDN and CDR2 is FVKESK. Trimming shortened V by 8 bases and J by 5 bases, and 15 bases separated the two germline ends. The CDR3 totals 13 residues. The CDR3 spells CASRSSGEYGYTF. The CDR3 nucleotides are TGTGCCAGCCGAAGTTCAGGGGAGTATGGCTACACCTTC.

The J gene is TRBJ2-7, the V gene TRBV7-2, with D tentatively TRBD2 (6 bases). The V gene's germline CDR1 is SGHTA and CDR2 FQGNSA. CDR3 length equals 14 residues. V was pared by 0 bases and J by 3 bases, with 9 bases between. The CDR3 DNA is TGTGCCAGCAGCTTAGCGGGAGGTAACTACGAGCAGTACTTC. The encoded protein is CASSLAGGNYEQYF.

This chain joins TRBV5-1 and TRBJ2-2; TRBD2 matches 9 bases. The CDR3 spans 15 residues. V dropped 2 bases and J dropped 5; count of bases not matched to a gene: 4. The germline gives CDR1 SGHRS, CDR2 YFSETQ. CDR3 protein: CASSLASGMTGELFF. CDR3 bases: TGCGCCAGCAGCTTAGCTAGCGGGATGACCGGGGAGCTGTTTTTT.

The rearrangement links TRBV15 to TRBJ2-2, with 7 bases lining up with TRBD2. Germline CDR1 LNHNV, CDR2 YYDKDF (reference sequence). Trimming at V came to 5 bases and at J to 1 base, leaving 7 bases not matched to a gene. This CDR3 contains 16 residues. This chain's CDR3 is CATSRRGLQNTGELFF. DNA of the CDR3: TGTGCCACCAGCCGCCGGGGACTACAGAACACCGGGGAGCTGTTTTTT. Variable domain in full (rest from reference TRBV15 and TRBJ2-2): DAMVIQNPRYQVTQFGKPVTLSCSQTLNHNVMYWYQQKSSQAPKLLFHYYDKDFNNEADTPDNFQSRRPNTSFCFLDIRSPGLGDTAMYLCATSRRGLQNTGELFFGEGSRLTVL.

J is TRBJ1-1 and V is TRBV27; 10 bases line up with TRBD1. J was trimmed by 4 bases and V by 8 bases; bases with no gene match: 1. Germline-derived CDR1 and CDR2 are MNHEY and SMNVEV (reference sequence). The CDR3 is 12 amino acids. The CDR3 spells CASGTGVTEAFF. The CDR3 DNA sequence: TGTGCCAGCGGGACAGGGGTCACTGAAGCTTTCTTT.

The genes are TRBV27 and TRBJ2-1; unclear D gene. Per the germline V gene, CDR1 is MNHEY and CDR2 is SMNVEV (reference sequence). The V and J ends lost 4 bases and 5 bases respectively, with 15 bases between them. This CDR3 contains 15 residues. Here the CDR3 reads CASSSFPTPNNEQFF. CDR3 bases: TGTGCCAGCAGTTCCTTCCCGACCCCTAACAATGAGCAGTTCTTC.

A note on this clone: Different DNA sequences within this sample yield the same CDR3. The rearrangement joins TRBV6-5 to TRBJ1-5; TRBD1 might be the D (6 bases). V lost 3 bases and J 6 bases, leaving 12 bases between the germline ends. There are 14 residues in the CDR3. Germline loops: CDR1 MNHEY, CDR2 SVGAGI. The CDR3 DNA follows: TGTGCCAGCAGTTATGGGGGGGCAGGTCAGCCCCAGCATTTT. Protein sequence: CASSYGGAGQPQHF.

This clone appeared a single time. The V and J genes are TRBV30 and TRBJ1-1; a weak D match, TRBD1 (5 bases). Germline V gene data show CDR1 as GTSNPN and CDR2 as SVGIG (reference sequence). The ends were cut back, 1 base at V and 5 bases at J, with 14 bases in the middle. This CDR3 comprises 14 residues. The CDR3 DNA reads TGTGCCTGGAGTGCCCAGGGTGGGAGTACTGAAGCTTTCTTT. Translated, it gives CAWSAQGGSTEAFF.

This clone was counted a single time. V usage is TRBV27 and J usage is TRBJ2-1, with TRBD1 matching over 9 bases. Germline lookup yields CDR1 MNHEY and CDR2 SMNVEV (reference sequence). J lost 2 bases, V lost 5 bases, and 4 bases had no gene match. This CDR3 is built from 15 residues. This CDR3 reads CASSPDRGPYNEQFF. DNA for the CDR3: TGTGCCAGCAGTCCGGACAGGGGCCCCTACAATGAGCAGTTCTTC.

The chain employs TRBV4-1 and TRBJ2-3; D unclear. Looked up from germline, CDR1 is MGHRA and CDR2 is YSYEKL. This CDR3 region has 15 residues. Trimming left V 4 bases short and J 6 bases short, with 17 bases between. CDR3 in amino acids: CASSLVHPYTDTQYF. CDR3 coding DNA: TGCGCCAGCAGCCTGGTACACCCTTATACGGATACGCAGTATTTT.

This chain joins TRBV9 and TRBJ2-2; 10 positions agree with TRBD2. The V gene end was trimmed by 4 bases and the J gene end by 5 bases; junction bases not matched to a gene: 11. The CDR3 is 17 residues long. Germline lookup yields CDR1 SGDLS and CDR2 YYNGEE. CDR3 DNA sequence: TGTGCCAGCAGCCAAATCGCTAGCGGGAGTAATACCGGGGAGCTGTTTTTT. Protein: CASSQIASGSNTGELFF. The full variable domain, in which reference TRBV9 and TRBJ2-2 provide the parts outside the CDR3, is DSGVTQTPKHLITATGQRVTLRCSPRSGDLSVYWYQQSLDQGLQFLIQYYNGEERAKGNILERFSAQQFPDLHSELNLSSLELGDSALYFCASSQIASGSNTGELFFGEGSRLTVL.